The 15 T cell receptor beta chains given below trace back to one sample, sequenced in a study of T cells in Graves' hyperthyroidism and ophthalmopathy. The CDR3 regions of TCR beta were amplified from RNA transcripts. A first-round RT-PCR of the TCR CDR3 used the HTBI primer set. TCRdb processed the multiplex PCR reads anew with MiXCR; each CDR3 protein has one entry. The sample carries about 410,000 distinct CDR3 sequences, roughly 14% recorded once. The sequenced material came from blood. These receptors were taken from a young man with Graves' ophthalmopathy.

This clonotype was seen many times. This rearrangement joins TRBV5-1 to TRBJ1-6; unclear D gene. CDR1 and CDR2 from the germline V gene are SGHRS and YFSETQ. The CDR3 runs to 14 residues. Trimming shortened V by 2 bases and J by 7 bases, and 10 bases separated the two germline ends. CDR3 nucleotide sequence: TGCGCCAGCAGCTTCCGGACGGTGAATTCACCCCTCCACTTT. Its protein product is CASSFRTVNSPLHF. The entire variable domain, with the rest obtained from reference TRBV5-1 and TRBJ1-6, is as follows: KAGVTQTPRYLIKTRGQQVTLSCSPISGHRSVSWYQQTPGQGLQFLFEYFSETQRNKGNFPGRFSGRQFSNSRSEMNVSTLELGDSALYLCASSFRTVNSPLHFGNGTRLTVT.

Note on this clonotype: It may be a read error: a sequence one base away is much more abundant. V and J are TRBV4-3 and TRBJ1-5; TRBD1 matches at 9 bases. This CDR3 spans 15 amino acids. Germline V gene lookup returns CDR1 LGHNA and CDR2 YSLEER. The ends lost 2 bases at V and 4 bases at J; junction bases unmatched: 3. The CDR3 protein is CASSQWTGENQPQHF. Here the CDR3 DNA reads TGCGCCAGCAGCCAATGGACAGGGGAGAATCAGCCCCAGCATTTT.

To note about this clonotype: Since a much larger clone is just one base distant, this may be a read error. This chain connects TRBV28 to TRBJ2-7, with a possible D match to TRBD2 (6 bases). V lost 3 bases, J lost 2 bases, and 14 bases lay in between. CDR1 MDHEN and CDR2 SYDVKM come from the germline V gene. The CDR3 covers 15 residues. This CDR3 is CASSLGGRWTYEQYF. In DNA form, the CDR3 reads TGTGCCAGCAGTTTGGGGGGACGTTGGACCTACGAGCAGTACTTC.

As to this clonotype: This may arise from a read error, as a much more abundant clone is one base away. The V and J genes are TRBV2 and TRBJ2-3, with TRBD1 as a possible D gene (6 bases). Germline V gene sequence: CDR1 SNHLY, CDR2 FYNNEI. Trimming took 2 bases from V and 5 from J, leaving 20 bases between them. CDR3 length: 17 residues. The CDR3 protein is CASSEQRDISPQDTQYF. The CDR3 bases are TGTGCCAGCAGTGAACAAAGGGACATTTCCCCGCAAGATACGCAGTATTTT. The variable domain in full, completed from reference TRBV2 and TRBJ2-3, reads EPEVTQTPSHQVTQMGQEVILRCVPISNHLYFYWYRQILGQKVEFLVSFYNNEISEKSEIFDDQFSVERPDGSNFTLKIRSTKLEDSAMYFCASSEQRDISPQDTQYFGPGTRLTVL.

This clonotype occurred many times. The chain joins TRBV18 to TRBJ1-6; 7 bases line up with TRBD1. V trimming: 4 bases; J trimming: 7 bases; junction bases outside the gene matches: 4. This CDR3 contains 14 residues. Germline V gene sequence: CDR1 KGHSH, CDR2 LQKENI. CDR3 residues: CASSQGTDNSPLHF. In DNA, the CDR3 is TGTGCCAGCTCACAAGGGACAGACAATTCACCCCTCCACTTT.

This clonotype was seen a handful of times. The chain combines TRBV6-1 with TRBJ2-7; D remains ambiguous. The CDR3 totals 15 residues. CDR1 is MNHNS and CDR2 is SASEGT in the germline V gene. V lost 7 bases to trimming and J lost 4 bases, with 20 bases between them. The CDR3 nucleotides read TGTGCCAGCACCGCCCGTGGCCCCCTTACATACGAGCAGTACTTC. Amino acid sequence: CASTARGPLTYEQYF.

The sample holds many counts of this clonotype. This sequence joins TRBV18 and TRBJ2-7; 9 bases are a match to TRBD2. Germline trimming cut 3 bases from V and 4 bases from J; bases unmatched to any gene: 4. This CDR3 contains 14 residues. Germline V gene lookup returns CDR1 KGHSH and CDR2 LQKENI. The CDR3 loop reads CASSPGLAVYEQYF. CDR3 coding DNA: TGTGCCAGCTCACCGGGACTAGCAGTATACGAGCAGTACTTC.

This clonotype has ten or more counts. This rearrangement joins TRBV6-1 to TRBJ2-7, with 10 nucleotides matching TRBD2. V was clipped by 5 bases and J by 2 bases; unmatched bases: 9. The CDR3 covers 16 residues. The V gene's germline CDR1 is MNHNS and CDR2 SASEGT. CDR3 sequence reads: CASSPHTGTSAYEQYF. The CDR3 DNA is TGTGCCAGCAGTCCCCATACCGGGACTAGCGCCTACGAGCAGTACTTC.

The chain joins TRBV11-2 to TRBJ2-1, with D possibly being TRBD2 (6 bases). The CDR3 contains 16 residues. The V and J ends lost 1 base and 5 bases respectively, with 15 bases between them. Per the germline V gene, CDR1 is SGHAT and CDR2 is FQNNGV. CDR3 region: CASSLAATSSHNEQFF. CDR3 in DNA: TGTGCCAGCAGCTTAGCCGCCACTAGCAGCCACAATGAGCAGTTCTTC.

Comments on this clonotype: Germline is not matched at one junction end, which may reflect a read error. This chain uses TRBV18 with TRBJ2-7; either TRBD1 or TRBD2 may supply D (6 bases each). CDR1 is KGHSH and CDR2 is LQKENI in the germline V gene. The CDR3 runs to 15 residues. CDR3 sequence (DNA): TGTGCCAGCCCACCAGGCGGAGGGGGTAGCTACGAGCAGTACTTC. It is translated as CASPPGGGGSYEQYF.

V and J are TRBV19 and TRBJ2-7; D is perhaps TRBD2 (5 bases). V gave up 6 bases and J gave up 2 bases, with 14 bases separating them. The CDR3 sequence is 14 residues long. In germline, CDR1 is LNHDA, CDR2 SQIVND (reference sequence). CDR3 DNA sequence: TGTGCCAGTAGCAGCCCGGGGTCAGCCTACGAGCAGTACTTC. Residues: CASSSPGSAYEQYF.

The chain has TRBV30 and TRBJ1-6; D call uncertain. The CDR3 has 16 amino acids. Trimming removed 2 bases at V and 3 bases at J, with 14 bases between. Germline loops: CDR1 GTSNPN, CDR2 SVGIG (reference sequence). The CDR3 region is CAWSHLGRIYNSPLHF. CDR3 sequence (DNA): TGTGCCTGGAGTCACTTGGGGAGAATCTATAATTCACCCCTCCACTTT.

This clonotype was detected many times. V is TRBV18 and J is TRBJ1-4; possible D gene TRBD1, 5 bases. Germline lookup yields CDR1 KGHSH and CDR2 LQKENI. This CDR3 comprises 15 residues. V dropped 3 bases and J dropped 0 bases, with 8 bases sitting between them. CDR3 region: CASSPRDPTNEKLFF. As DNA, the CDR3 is TGTGCCAGCTCACCGCGGGACCCAACTAATGAAAAACTGTTTTTT.

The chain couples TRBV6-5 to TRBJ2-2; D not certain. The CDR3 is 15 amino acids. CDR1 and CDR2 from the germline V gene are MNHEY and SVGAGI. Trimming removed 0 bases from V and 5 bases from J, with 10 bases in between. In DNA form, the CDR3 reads TGTGCCAGCAGTTACTCAACTTTAGGGACCGGGGAGCTGTTTTTT. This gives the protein CASSYSTLGTGELFF.

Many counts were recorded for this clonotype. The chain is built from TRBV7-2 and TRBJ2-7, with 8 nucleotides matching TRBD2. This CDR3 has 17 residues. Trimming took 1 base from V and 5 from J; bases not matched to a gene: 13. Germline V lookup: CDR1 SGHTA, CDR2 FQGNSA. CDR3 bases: TGTGCCAGCAGCTTAGTGGGACTAGTTTCTCTTTGGGACGAGCAGTACTTC. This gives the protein CASSLVGLVSLWDEQYF.